The next 22 T cell receptor beta chains were all read from a single sample in a study of radiation and T cells in renal cell carcinoma. Time point indicated: blood 4 weeks post-SBRT, at nephrectomy. Sample treatment: 15 Gy SBRT to primary tumor, nephrectomy 4 weeks later. This table comes from immunoSEQ multiplex PCR, and its TCRdb copy is limited to in-frame clones, with some not included. In the table there are 130,000 to 150,000 clones, about 86% of which are singletons. This specimen was blood, taken from a patient whose treatment included radiotherapy and nephrectomy. The receptors here all came from a woman between 45 and 60 years old with renal cell carcinoma.

This clone was counted a single time. V gene TRBV19 combines with J gene TRBJ1-2; 8 bases fit TRBD1. There are 16 residues in the CDR3. Germline values: CDR1 LNHDA, CDR2 SQIVND (reference sequence). The J segment lost 0 bases and the V segment lost 1 base, leaving 4 bases of the junction unmatched. The CDR3 sequence is CASSIASTGANYGYTF. The CDR3 DNA reads TGTGCCAGTAGTATAGCCTCGACAGGGGCTAACTATGGCTACACCTTC.

The CDR3 sequence: CASRLQGGGELFF. CDR3 sequence (DNA): TGTGCCAGCAGACTACAGGGAGGCGGGGAGCTGTTTTTT. The chain is built from TRBV6-5 and TRBJ2-2; D may correspond to TRBD1 or TRBD2 (6 bases each). Germline V gives CDR1 MNHEY, CDR2 SVGAGI. The CDR3 contains 13 residues. V was clipped by 6 bases and J by 7 bases, with 12 bases between them.

This clone occurred a few times. The same CDR3 also results from other DNA sequences found in this sample. The chain joins TRBV4-1 to TRBJ1-5, with D hard to call. This CDR3 has 13 residues. Trimming took 0 bases from V and 4 from J, leaving 4 bases between them. The germline CDR1 and CDR2 sequences are MGHRA and YSYEKL. The CDR3 here is CASSQDLNQPQHF. The CDR3 DNA sequence: TGCGCCAGCAGCCAAGATCTGAATCAGCCCCAGCATTTT.

The chain couples TRBV28 to TRBJ1-5; D remains ambiguous. Germline loops: CDR1 MDHEN, CDR2 SYDVKM. The V end was cut by 1 base, the J end by 2 bases, with 12 bases between. The length of the CDR3 is 16 residues. CDR3 sequence: CASSLSPTWGNQPQHF. As DNA, the CDR3 is TGTGCCAGCAGTTTATCACCTACTTGGGGCAATCAGCCCCAGCATTTT.

The gene calls are TRBV4-1 and TRBJ2-1; 7 bases fit TRBD2. Germline V gene data show CDR1 as MGHRA and CDR2 as YSYEKL. J gave up 3 bases and V 4 bases, and 3 bases lay outside the gene matches. This CDR3 is built from 14 residues. The DNA of the CDR3 is TGCGCCAGCAGCCCGGGGAGGGGCTACAATGAGCAGTTCTTC. It codes for CASSPGRGYNEQFF.

V is TRBV10-3 and J is TRBJ2-2; 8 bases match TRBD1. The V gene's germline CDR1 is ENHRY and CDR2 SYGVKD. After removal of 6 bases from V and 4 bases from J, the junction contained 7 bases not matched to a gene. The CDR3 length is 15 residues. Here the CDR3 reads CAISPGTGFTGELFF. The CDR3 nucleotides read TGTGCCATCAGCCCCGGGACAGGCTTCACCGGGGAGCTGTTTTTT.

The rearrangement uses TRBV6-5 and TRBJ1-2, with TRBD1 matching over 9 bases. The V and J ends lost 5 bases and 4 bases, in that order; junction bases with no gene match: 5. CDR1 is MNHEY, CDR2 SVGAGI, per germline. This CDR3 is 14 amino acids long. CDR3 sequence (DNA): TGTGCCAGCAGTACAGGGGGCAACCCCTATGGCTACACCTTC. Residues: CASSTGGNPYGYTF.

Note on this clone: Other nucleotide sequences in the sample specify the same CDR3. This chain connects TRBV19 to TRBJ1-1; D gene unclear. The CDR3 sequence is 13 residues long. V lost 2 bases and J 0 bases, leaving 4 bases between the germline ends. CDR1 is LNHDA and CDR2 is SQIVND in the germline V gene (reference sequence). The CDR3: CASSIQVNTEAFF. CDR3 in DNA: TGTGCCAGTAGTATACAGGTGAACACTGAAGCTTTCTTT.

This chain links TRBV19 with TRBJ2-1; D remains ambiguous. The V end was cut by 3 bases, the J end by 9 bases, with 12 bases between. CDR1 and CDR2 (germline): LNHDA, SQIVND (reference sequence). The CDR3 covers 13 residues. This chain's CDR3 is CASSIGPFGEQFF. The CDR3 nucleotides read TGTGCCAGTAGTATCGGCCCGTTCGGTGAGCAGTTCTTC.

This chain joins TRBV5-6 and TRBJ1-1, with D hard to call. Looked up from germline, CDR1 is SGHDT and CDR2 is YYEEEE. This CDR3 contains 12 residues. Trimming pared 2 bases from V and 3 bases from J, leaving 5 bases between. The CDR3 DNA reads as TGTGCCAGCAGCTTCTGGGACACTGAAGCTTTCTTT. This sequence encodes CASSFWDTEAFF.

The V call is TRBV13, the J call TRBJ2-4, with D maybe TRBD1 (5 bases). Germline V CDR1 and CDR2: PRHDT, FYEKMQ (reference sequence). The length of the CDR3 is 17 residues. V was pared by 1 base and J by 6 bases, with 19 bases between. The CDR3, as DNA: TGTGCCAGCAGCTTAGAGGGCGACAGACGGCGGTTAAACATTCAGTACTTC. Protein: CASSLEGDRRRLNIQYF.

A few counts support this clone. This chain uses TRBV7-9 with TRBJ1-1; D gene ambiguous. V was cut by 5 bases and J by 1 base, with 8 bases left in between. This CDR3 has 13 residues. CDR1 and CDR2 (germline): SEHNR, FQNEAQ (reference sequence). CDR3 protein: CASSPPANTEAFF. CDR3 coding DNA: TGTGCCAGCAGCCCGCCTGCGAACACTGAAGCTTTCTTT.

The rearrangement joins TRBV9 to TRBJ2-5; perhaps D is TRBD1 or TRBD2 (6 bases each). Germline V gene sequence: CDR1 SGDLS, CDR2 YYNGEE. V was pared by 7 bases and J by 4 bases, with 8 bases between. The CDR3 runs to 11 residues. CDR3 protein: CASEGGETQYF. As DNA, the CDR3 is TGTGCCAGCGAGGGGGGAGAGACCCAGTACTTC.

The chain is built from TRBV5-1 and TRBJ1-2; tentatively, D is TRBD1 (6 bases). With 4 bases removed from V and 1 base from J, the gap between germline ends came to 11 bases. This CDR3 comprises 14 residues. The germline V gene has CDR1 SGHRS and CDR2 YFSETQ. The DNA of the CDR3 is TGCGCCAGCAGCGTGGGACAAAATAACTATGGCTACACCTTC. It is translated as CASSVGQNNYGYTF. Drawing the rest from reference TRBV5-1 and TRBJ1-2, the complete variable domain is KAGVTQTPRYLIKTRGQQVTLSCSPISGHRSVSWYQQTPGQGLQFLFEYFSETQRNKGNFPGRFSGRQFSNSRSEMNVSTLELGDSALYLCASSVGQNNYGYTFGSGTRLTVV.

The chain uses TRBV5-1 and TRBJ2-5; 10 bases agree with TRBD1. With 4 bases clipped from V and 2 bases from J, the junction kept 2 bases outside the gene matches. Germline CDR1 SGHRS, CDR2 YFSETQ. This CDR3 region has 14 residues. CDR3 coding DNA: TGCGCCAGCAGCCCGGGACAGGGGCAAGAGACCCAGTACTTC. Residues: CASSPGQGQETQYF. Full variable domain (rest looked up from reference TRBV5-1 and TRBJ2-5): KAGVTQTPRYLIKTRGQQVTLSCSPISGHRSVSWYQQTPGQGLQFLFEYFSETQRNKGNFPGRFSGRQFSNSRSEMNVSTLELGDSALYLCASSPGQGQETQYFGPGTRLLVL.

The rearrangement uses TRBV7-9 and TRBJ1-1; D ambiguous. CDR1 and CDR2 from the germline V gene are SEHNR and FQNEAQ (reference sequence). Deletions cut 1 base from V and 0 bases from J, with 9 bases between. This CDR3 region has 15 residues. CDR3 in amino acids: CASSLEAEMNTEAFF. DNA for the CDR3: TGTGCCAGCAGCTTAGAGGCGGAGATGAACACTGAAGCTTTCTTT.

The chain is built from TRBV5-4 and TRBJ2-3; TRBD2 matches at 10 bases. This CDR3 comprises 15 residues. The V segment lost 1 base and the J segment 5 bases; nucleotides outside the gene matches: 4. Germline V gives CDR1 SGHNT, CDR2 YYREEE (reference sequence). The CDR3 loop reads CASSLSGRALDTQYF. CDR3 nucleotides: TGTGCCAGCAGCTTGAGCGGGAGGGCCCTAGATACGCAGTATTTT.

The V call is TRBV5-1, the J call TRBJ1-4; D gene unclear. Deletions cut 0 bases from V and 3 bases from J, with 9 bases between. Per germline, CDR1 SGHRS and CDR2 YFSETQ. The CDR3 has 15 amino acids. The CDR3 here is CASSLAGRPNEKLFF. DNA of the CDR3: TGCGCCAGCAGCTTGGCTGGGAGACCTAATGAAAAACTGTTTTTT.

The gene calls are TRBV5-1 and TRBJ1-1; no definite D call. CDR3 length equals 13 residues. V was shortened by 4 bases and J by 1 base, with 8 bases between the two germline ends. Germline CDR1 reads SGHRS; CDR2 reads YFSETQ. CDR3 sequence reads: CASSGSRNTEAFF. Here the CDR3 DNA reads TGCGCCAGCAGCGGCTCTCGGAACACTGAAGCTTTCTTT.

This clone has only one observation. The J gene is TRBJ2-1, the V gene TRBV29-1, with no clear D. V lost 5 bases to trimming and J lost 0 bases, with 11 bases between them. The CDR3 sequence is 14 residues long. The germline V gene has CDR1 SQVTM and CDR2 ANQGSEA. The CDR3 DNA reads as TGCAGCGTTAGCATGCGGAGCTCCTACAATGAGCAGTTCTTC. Translated: CSVSMRSSYNEQFF.

The chain has TRBV4-1 and TRBJ2-2; D remains ambiguous. V was cut by 0 bases and J by 6 bases, with 11 bases left in between. Germline V CDR1 and CDR2: MGHRA, YSYEKL. The CDR3 consists of 15 residues. As DNA, the CDR3 is TGCGCCAGCAGCCAAGACAGGATACCCCCCGGGGAGCTGTTTTTT. Amino acid sequence: CASSQDRIPPGELFF.

This clone was detected only once. The CDR3 loop reads CASSLDMIQGGYTF. The DNA for the CDR3 is TGTGCCAGTAGTCTTGACATGATCCAAGGTGGCTACACCTTC. The chain recombines TRBV19 with TRBJ1-2; D remains ambiguous. This CDR3 has 14 amino acids. With 5 bases removed from V and 7 bases from J, the gap between germline ends came to 17 bases. Germline-derived CDR1 and CDR2 are LNHDA and SQIVND (reference sequence). Full variable domain (remainder filled in from reference TRBV19 and TRBJ1-2): DGGITQSPKYLFRKEGQNVTLSCEQNLNHDAMYWYRQDPGQGLRLIYYSQIVNDFQKGDIAEGYSVSREKKESFPLTVTSAQKNPTAFYLCASSLDMIQGGYTFGSGTRLTVV.